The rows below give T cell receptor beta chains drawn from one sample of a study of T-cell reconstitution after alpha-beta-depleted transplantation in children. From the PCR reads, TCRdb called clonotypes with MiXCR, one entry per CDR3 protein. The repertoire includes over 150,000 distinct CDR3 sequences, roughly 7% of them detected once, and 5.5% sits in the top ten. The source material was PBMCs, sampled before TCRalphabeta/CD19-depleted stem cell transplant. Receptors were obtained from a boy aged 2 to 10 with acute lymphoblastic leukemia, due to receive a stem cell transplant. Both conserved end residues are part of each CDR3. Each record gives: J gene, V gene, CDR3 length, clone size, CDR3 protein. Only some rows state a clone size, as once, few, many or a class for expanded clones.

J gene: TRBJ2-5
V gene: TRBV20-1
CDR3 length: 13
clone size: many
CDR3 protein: CSAPPGTEETQYF

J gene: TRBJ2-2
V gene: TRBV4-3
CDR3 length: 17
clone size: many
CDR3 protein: CASSHWTSGANTGELFF

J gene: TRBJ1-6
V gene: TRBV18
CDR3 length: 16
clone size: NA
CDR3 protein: CASSPLSDRAGSPLHF

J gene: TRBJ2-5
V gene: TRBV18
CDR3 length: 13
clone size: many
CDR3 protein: CASSGLVLETQYF

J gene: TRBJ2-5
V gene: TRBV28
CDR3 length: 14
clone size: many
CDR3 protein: CASGVQGIEETQYF

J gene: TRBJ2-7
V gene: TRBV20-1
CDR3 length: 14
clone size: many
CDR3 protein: CSAGAGGPDEEQYF

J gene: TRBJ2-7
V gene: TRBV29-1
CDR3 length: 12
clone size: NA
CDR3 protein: CSVERGSHEQYF

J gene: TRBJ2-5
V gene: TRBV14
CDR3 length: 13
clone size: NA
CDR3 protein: CASSQVAMGTQYF

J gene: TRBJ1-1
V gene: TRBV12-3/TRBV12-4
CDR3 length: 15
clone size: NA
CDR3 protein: CASSFDRVQDTEAFF

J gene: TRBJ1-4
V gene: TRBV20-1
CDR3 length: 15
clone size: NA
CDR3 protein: CSARGQTGTNEKLFF

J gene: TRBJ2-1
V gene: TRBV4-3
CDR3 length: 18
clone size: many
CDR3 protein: CASSQEVTPWSSYNEQFF

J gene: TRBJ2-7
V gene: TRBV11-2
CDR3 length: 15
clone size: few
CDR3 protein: CASRMNRGKSYEQYF

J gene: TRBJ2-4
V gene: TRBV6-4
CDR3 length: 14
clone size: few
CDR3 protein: CASSGLAGGSIQYF

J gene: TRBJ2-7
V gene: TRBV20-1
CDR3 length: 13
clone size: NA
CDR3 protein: CSAGAGISYEQYF

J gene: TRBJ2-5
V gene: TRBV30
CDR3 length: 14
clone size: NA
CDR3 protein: CASTLAGGPETQYF

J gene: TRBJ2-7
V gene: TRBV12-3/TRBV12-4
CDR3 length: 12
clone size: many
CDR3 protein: CASSPTSYEQYF

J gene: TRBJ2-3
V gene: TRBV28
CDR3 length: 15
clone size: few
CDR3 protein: CASSDPGSGGNTQYF

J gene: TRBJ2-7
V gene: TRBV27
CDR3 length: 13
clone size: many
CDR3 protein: CASSSPLNYEQYF

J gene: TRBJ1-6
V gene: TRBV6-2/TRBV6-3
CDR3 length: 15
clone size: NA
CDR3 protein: CASSLDQGANSPLHF

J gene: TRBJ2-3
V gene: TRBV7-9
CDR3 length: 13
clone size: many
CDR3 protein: CASSLESSDTQYF